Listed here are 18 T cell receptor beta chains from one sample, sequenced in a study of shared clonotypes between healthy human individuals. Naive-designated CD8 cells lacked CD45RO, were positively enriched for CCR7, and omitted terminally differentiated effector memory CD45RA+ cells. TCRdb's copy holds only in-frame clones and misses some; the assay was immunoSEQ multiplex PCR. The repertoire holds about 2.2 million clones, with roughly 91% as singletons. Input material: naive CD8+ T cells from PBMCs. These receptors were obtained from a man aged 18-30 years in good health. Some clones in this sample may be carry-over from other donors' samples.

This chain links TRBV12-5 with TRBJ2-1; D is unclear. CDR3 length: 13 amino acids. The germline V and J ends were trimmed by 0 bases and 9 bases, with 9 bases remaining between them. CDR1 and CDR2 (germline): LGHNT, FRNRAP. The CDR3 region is CASGLVSWGEQFF. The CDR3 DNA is TGTGCTAGTGGTTTGGTATCTTGGGGTGAGCAGTTCTTC.

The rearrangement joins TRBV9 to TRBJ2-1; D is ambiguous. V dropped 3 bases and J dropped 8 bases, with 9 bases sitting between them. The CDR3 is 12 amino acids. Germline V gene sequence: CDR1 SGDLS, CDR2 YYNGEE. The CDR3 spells CASSGSIYEQFF. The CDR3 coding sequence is TGTGCCAGCAGCGGGAGTATTTATGAGCAGTTCTTC.

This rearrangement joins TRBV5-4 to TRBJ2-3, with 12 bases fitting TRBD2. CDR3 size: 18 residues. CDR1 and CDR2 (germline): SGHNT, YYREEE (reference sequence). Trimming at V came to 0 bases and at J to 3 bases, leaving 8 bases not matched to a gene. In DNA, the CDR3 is TGTGCCAGCAGCTTGGACCTCGGGCTAGCGGGAGGGACAGATACGCAGTATTTT. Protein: CASSLDLGLAGGTDTQYF.

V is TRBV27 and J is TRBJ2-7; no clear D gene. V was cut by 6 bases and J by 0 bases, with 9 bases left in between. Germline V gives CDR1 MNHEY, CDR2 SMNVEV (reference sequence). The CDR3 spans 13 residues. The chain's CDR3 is CASSLHDSYEQYF. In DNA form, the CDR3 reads TGTGCCAGCAGCCTACATGACTCCTACGAGCAGTACTTC.

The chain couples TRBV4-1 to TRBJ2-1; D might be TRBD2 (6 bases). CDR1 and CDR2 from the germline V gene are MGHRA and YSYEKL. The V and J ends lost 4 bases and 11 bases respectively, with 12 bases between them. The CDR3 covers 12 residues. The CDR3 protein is CASSPEGTQQFF. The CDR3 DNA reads TGCGCCAGCAGCCCGGAGGGGACTCAGCAGTTCTTC.

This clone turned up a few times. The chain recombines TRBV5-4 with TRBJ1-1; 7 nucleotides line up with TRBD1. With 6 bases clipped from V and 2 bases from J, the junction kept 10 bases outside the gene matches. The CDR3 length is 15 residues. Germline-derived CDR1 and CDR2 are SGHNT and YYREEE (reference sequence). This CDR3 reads CASTRRRTGNTEAFF. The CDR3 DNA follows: TGTGCCAGCACCCGGCGCAGGACAGGCAACACTGAAGCTTTCTTT.

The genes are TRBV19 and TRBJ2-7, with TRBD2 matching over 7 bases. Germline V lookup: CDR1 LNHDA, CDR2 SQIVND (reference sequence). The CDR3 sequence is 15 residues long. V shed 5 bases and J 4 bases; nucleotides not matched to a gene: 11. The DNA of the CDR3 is TGTGCCAGTAGTGACCCGGCTAGCGGTTCGTACGAGCAGTACTTC. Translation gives CASSDPASGSYEQYF. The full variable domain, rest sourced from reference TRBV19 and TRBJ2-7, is DGGITQSPKYLFRKEGQNVTLSCEQNLNHDAMYWYRQDPGQGLRLIYYSQIVNDFQKGDIAEGYSVSREKKESFPLTVTSAQKNPTAFYLCASSDPASGSYEQYFGPGTRLTVT.

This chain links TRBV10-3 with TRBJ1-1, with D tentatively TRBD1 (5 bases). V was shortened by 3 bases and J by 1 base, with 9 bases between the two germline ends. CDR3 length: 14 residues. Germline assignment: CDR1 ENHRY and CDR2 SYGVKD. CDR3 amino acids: CAISDKRGNTEAFF. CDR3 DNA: TGTGCCATCAGTGACAAAAGGGGGAACACTGAAGCTTTCTTT.

CDR3: CASSDTGADKNIQYF. The CDR3 coding sequence is TGTGCCAGCAGTGATACGGGGGCGGACAAAAACATTCAGTACTTC. The rearrangement joins TRBV6-1 to TRBJ2-4, with D tentatively TRBD1 or TRBD2 (6 bases each). Trimming left V 3 bases short and J 3 bases short, with 12 bases between. The CDR3 consists of 15 residues. Germline values: CDR1 MNHNS, CDR2 SASEGT.

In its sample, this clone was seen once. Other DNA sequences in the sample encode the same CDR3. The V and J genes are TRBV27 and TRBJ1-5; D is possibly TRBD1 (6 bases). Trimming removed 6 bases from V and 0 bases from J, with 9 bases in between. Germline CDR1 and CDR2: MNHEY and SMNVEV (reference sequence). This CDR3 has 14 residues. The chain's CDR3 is CASRKGGSNQPQHF. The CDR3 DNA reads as TGTGCCAGCAGGAAAGGGGGTAGCAATCAGCCCCAGCATTTT.

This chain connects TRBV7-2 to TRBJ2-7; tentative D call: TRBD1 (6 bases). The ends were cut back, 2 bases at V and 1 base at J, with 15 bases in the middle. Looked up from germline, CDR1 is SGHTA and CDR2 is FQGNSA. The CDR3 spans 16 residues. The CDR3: CASSLISRGPSYEQYF. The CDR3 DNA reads TGTGCCAGCAGCTTAATTTCCAGGGGTCCTTCCTACGAGCAGTACTTC.

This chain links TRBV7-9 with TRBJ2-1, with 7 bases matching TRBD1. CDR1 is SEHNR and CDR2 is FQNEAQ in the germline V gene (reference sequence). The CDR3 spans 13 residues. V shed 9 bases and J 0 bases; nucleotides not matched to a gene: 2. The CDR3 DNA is TGTGCCAGTCGGGACAGCTCCTACAATGAGCAGTTCTTC. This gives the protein CASRDSSYNEQFF. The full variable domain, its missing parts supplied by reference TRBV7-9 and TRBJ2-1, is DTGVSQNPRHKITKRGQNVTFRCDPISEHNRLYWYRQTLGQGPEFLTYFQNEAQLEKSRLLSDRFSAERPKGSFSTLEIQRTEQGDSAMYLCASRDSSYNEQFFGPGTRLTVL.

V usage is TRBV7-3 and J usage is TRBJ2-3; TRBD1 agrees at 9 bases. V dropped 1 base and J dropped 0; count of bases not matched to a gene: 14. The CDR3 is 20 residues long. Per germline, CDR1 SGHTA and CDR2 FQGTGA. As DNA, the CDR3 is TGTGCCAGCAGCTTAAGGGGAATACAGGGGGCTGGTAGGAGCACAGATACGCAGTATTTT. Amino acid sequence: CASSLRGIQGAGRSTDTQYF.

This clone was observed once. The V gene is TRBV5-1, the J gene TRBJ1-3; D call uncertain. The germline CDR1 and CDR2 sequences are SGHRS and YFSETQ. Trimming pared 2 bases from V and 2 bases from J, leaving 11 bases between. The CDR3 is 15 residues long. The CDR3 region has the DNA TGCGCCAGCAGCTTAACCGGACCAACTGGAAACACCATATATTTT. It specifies CASSLTGPTGNTIYF. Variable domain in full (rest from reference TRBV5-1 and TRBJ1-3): KAGVTQTPRYLIKTRGQQVTLSCSPISGHRSVSWYQQTPGQGLQFLFEYFSETQRNKGNFPGRFSGRQFSNSRSEMNVSTLELGDSALYLCASSLTGPTGNTIYFGEGSWLTVV.

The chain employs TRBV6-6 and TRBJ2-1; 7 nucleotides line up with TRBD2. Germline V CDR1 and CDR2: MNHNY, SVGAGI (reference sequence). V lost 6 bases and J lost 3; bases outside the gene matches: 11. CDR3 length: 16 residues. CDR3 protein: CASSLTSSGSYNEQFF. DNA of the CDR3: TGTGCCAGCAGCCTTACTTCTAGCGGAAGCTACAATGAGCAGTTCTTC.

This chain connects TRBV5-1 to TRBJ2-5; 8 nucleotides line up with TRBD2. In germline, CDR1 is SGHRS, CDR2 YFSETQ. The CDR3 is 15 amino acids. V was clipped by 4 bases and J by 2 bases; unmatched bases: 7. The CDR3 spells CASSPSGGWQETQYF. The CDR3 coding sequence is TGCGCCAGCAGCCCCTCGGGGGGGTGGCAAGAGACCCAGTACTTC.

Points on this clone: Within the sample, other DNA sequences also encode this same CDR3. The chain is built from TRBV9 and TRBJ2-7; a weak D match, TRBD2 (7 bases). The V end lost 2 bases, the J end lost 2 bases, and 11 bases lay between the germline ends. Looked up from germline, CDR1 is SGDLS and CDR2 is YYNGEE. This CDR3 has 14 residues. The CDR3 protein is CASSVGAGAYEQYF. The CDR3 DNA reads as TGTGCCAGCAGCGTGGGGGCGGGAGCCTACGAGCAGTACTTC.

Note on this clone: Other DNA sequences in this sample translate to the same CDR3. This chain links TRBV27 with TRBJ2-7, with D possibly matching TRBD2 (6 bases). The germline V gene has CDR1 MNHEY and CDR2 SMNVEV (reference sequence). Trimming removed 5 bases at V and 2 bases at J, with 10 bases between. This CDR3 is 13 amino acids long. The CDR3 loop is CASSQGLAYEQYF. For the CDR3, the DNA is TGTGCCAGCAGTCAGGGACTGGCCTACGAGCAGTACTTC.